This paragraph reports one T cell receptor beta chain. Its specificity is not known. The record originates from a study of T cells in severe cutaneous drug reactions. Study context: Blister fluids or cells and PBMC were collected from patients in acute or recovery stage. Study-wide points: TRBV12-4 use rose strongly in carbamazepine-induced Stevens-Johnson syndrome or toxic epidermal necrolysis, averaging about 32% in blister cells and approximately 5% in PBMC. A public TCRbeta CDR3 appeared in all seven CBZ-SJS/TEN blister samples, averaging roughly 13%.

The germline V gene encodes CDR1 DFQATT and CDR2 SNEGSKA (reference sequence). The CDR3 spans 14 residues. Libraries were made by iRepertoire multiplex PCR with TCR subtype-specific primers for bulk and single-cell sequencing. Bulk TCR beta libraries: multiplex PCR with V-, D- and J-region primers. TCRdb derives one entry per CDR3 protein from the multiplex PCR reads, leaving out DNA. This sample's table reports 9,000 to 13,000 distinct CDR3 sequences. The patients sequenced had a carbamazepine-induced Stevens-Johnson syndrome or toxic epidermal necrolysis reaction. The TCR comes from a human donor with Stevens-Johnson syndrome, a severe cutaneous drug reaction. The chain couples TRBV20-1 to TRBJ2-1; the D call from TCRdb, TRBD2, cannot be confirmed without DNA. Sequencing was performed on cells from a skin blister. The CDR3 is CSAPAGGPGGEQFF.